Below, 27 T cell receptor beta chains from the same sample are listed, as sequenced in a study of T cells and Merkel cell carcinoma outcomes. Here immunoSEQ multiplex PCR was the method, and the copy in TCRdb shows in-frame clones only, minus some. The table includes about 15,000 clones, roughly 80% detected once. Input material: tumor tissue from Merkel cell carcinoma. Source of these receptors: a human donor with Merkel cell carcinoma.

This clone has more than one count but fewer than ten. The rearrangement uses TRBV29-1 and TRBJ2-2, with unresolved D. V was pared by 7 bases and J by 5 bases, with 17 bases between. There are 14 residues in the CDR3. CDR1 SQVTM and CDR2 ANQGSEA come from the germline V gene. The CDR3 nucleotides read TGCAGCGCCGTAGAAGGTCAGGTTACCGGGGAGCTGTTTTTT. Translating it yields CSAVEGQVTGELFF.

The gene calls are TRBV11-2 and TRBJ2-3; 12 bases map to TRBD2. V lost 0 bases and J lost 6; bases outside the gene matches: 7. Germline CDR1 reads SGHAT; CDR2 reads FQNNGV. The CDR3 extends over 17 amino acids. CDR3 sequence reads: CASSLDRLAGAWDTQYF. The CDR3 nucleotides read TGTGCCAGCAGCTTAGATAGACTAGCGGGGGCCTGGGATACGCAGTATTTT. The variable domain in full, with the rest retrieved from reference TRBV11-2 and TRBJ2-3, is EAGVAQSPRYKIIEKRQSVAFWCNPISGHATLYWYQQILGQGPKLLIQFQNNGVVDDSQLPKDRFSAERLKGVDSTLKIQPAKLEDSAVYLCASSLDRLAGAWDTQYFGPGTRLTVL.

The rearrangement links TRBV11-2 to TRBJ2-3; D is perhaps TRBD2 (6 bases). The CDR3 has 17 amino acids. The germline V gene has CDR1 SGHAT and CDR2 FQNNGV. The V end lost 0 bases, the J end lost 2 bases, and 15 bases lay between the germline ends. The CDR3 bases are TGTGCCAGCAGCTTAGACATGGCGGGGCCTTACACAGATACGCAGTATTTT. Residues: CASSLDMAGPYTDTQYF.

There are a few counts of this clone. The chain has TRBV5-1 and TRBJ2-7; TRBD1 agrees at 10 bases. The CDR3 loop spans 18 amino acids. Germline V gene data show CDR1 as SGHRS and CDR2 as YFSETQ. V lost 1 base to trimming and J lost 6 bases; unmatched junction nucleotides: 16. CDR3 bases: TGCGCCAGCAGCTTGATTCCCGGGACAGGGGCGTCCTCCGGCGAGCAGTACTTC. It specifies CASSLIPGTGASSGEQYF.

This clone was picked up one time. The V gene is TRBV28, the J gene TRBJ1-1; no clear D gene. The CDR3 consists of 11 residues. Germline V gene lookup returns CDR1 MDHEN and CDR2 SYDVKM. The V end lost 7 bases, the J end lost 5 bases, and 8 bases lay between the germline ends. For the CDR3, the DNA is TGTGCCAGCAATAGGAGGACTGAAGCTTTCTTT. Its translation: CASNRRTEAFF.

The chain couples TRBV27 to TRBJ2-2, with 13 positions matching TRBD2. Germline-derived CDR1 and CDR2 are MNHEY and SMNVEV (reference sequence). The CDR3 has 17 residues. Trimming removed 6 bases from V and 0 bases from J; junction bases left unmatched: 4. CDR3 loop: CASRGLAGRANTGELFF. CDR3 DNA: TGTGCCAGCAGGGGACTAGCGGGACGCGCGAACACCGGGGAGCTGTTTTTT.

The chain has TRBV7-9 and TRBJ2-3, with 7 bases matching TRBD2. V shed 5 bases and J 4 bases; nucleotides not matched to a gene: 12. The CDR3 length is 16 residues. CDR1 and CDR2 from the germline V gene are SEHNR and FQNEAQ (reference sequence). The DNA for the CDR3 is TGTGCCAGCAGCCAAGGGACTACCTTAGGCGCAGATACGCAGTATTTT. Its translation: CASSQGTTLGADTQYF. The full variable domain, with the rest looked up from reference TRBV7-9 and TRBJ2-3, is DTGVSQNPRHKITKRGQNVTFRCDPISEHNRLYWYRQTLGQGPEFLTYFQNEAQLEKSRLLSDRFSAERPKGSFSTLEIQRTEQGDSAMYLCASSQGTTLGADTQYFGPGTRLTVL.

This clone was seen a few times. The rearrangement joins TRBV19 to TRBJ2-5; possible D gene TRBD1, 5 bases. This CDR3 region has 14 residues. The V and J ends lost 3 bases and 0 bases respectively, with 8 bases between them. In germline, CDR1 is LNHDA, CDR2 SQIVND (reference sequence). In DNA, the CDR3 is TGTGCCAGTAGTATGGGGCAGCACCAAGAGACCCAGTACTTC. This sequence encodes CASSMGQHQETQYF.

This chain uses TRBV7-9 with TRBJ2-1; no clear D gene. Trimming removed 5 bases from V and 9 bases from J, with 14 bases in between. This CDR3 comprises 13 residues. Looked up from germline, CDR1 is SEHNR and CDR2 is FQNEAQ (reference sequence). The CDR3 loop is CASSPTGPGEQFF. CDR3 coding DNA: TGTGCCAGCAGCCCCACGGGCCCTGGTGAGCAGTTCTTC.

The chain couples TRBV9 to TRBJ2-6; no definite D call. CDR3 length: 15 residues. Germline V gene data show CDR1 as SGDLS and CDR2 as YYNGEE. The V gene lost 0 bases and the J gene lost 2 bases, with 6 bases spanning the gap. The CDR3 sequence is CASSVGQPGANVLTF. The CDR3 DNA reads as TGTGCCAGCAGCGTAGGTCAACCTGGGGCCAACGTCCTGACTTTC.

The V and J genes are TRBV2 and TRBJ1-5; D perhaps matches TRBD1 (5 bases). CDR1 is SNHLY, CDR2 FYNNEI, per germline. This CDR3 has 14 amino acids. The germline V and J ends were trimmed by 11 bases and 5 bases, with 19 bases remaining between them. CDR3: CAGRQPGWDQPQHF. Written as DNA, the CDR3 is TGTGCCGGCCGACAGCCTGGATGGGATCAGCCCCAGCATTTT.

This clone was detected only once. The chain links TRBV5-4 to TRBJ2-1, with D maybe TRBD2 (7 bases). V was cut by 0 bases and J by 8 bases, with 12 bases left in between. This CDR3 is built from 14 residues. The germline V gene has CDR1 SGHNT and CDR2 YYREEE (reference sequence). This CDR3 is CASSLEGGIHEQFF. The CDR3 nucleotides are TGTGCCAGCAGCTTGGAGGGGGGGATTCATGAGCAGTTCTTC.

The chain is built from TRBV6-5 and TRBJ2-2; possibly TRBD1 for D (6 bases). Per germline, CDR1 MNHEY and CDR2 SVGAGI. Trimming took 6 bases from V and 2 from J, leaving 13 bases between them. The CDR3 loop spans 15 amino acids. CDR3 region: CASSGRTVNTGELFF. The CDR3 coding sequence is TGTGCCAGCAGCGGCCGGACAGTAAACACCGGGGAGCTGTTTTTT.

V usage is TRBV7-3 and J usage is TRBJ1-1; the match to TRBD1 covers 7 bases. The CDR3 spans 13 residues. V was pared by 3 bases and J by 4 bases, with 2 bases of the junction left unmatched. Germline lookup yields CDR1 SGHTA and CDR2 FQGTGA. The CDR3 DNA is TGTGCCAGCAGCTTCCAGGGGGGCACTGAAGCTTTCTTT. Translating it yields CASSFQGGTEAFF.

For the CDR3, the DNA is TGTGCCAGCAGCGTGGGGGGGGACGCCTGGGACGAGCAGTACTTC. As protein: CASSVGGDAWDEQYF. The chain has TRBV9 and TRBJ2-7; 7 nucleotides line up with TRBD2. Per germline, CDR1 SGDLS and CDR2 YYNGEE. The CDR3 contains 15 residues. The junction had 10 bases not matched to a gene; V was cut back by 2 bases and J by 5 bases.

The chain uses TRBV9 and TRBJ2-7; D not certain. Germline lookup yields CDR1 SGDLS and CDR2 YYNGEE. The CDR3 is made up of 14 amino acids. V dropped 3 bases and J dropped 2 bases, with 12 bases sitting between them. Written as DNA, the CDR3 is TGTGCCAGCAGCGAGGACCCACAACCCTACGAGCAGTACTTC. Its translation is CASSEDPQPYEQYF.

In this sample, this clone turned up a few times. The chain joins TRBV2 to TRBJ2-7, with D perhaps assigned TRBD1 or TRBD2 (5 bases each). CDR1 and CDR2 (germline): SNHLY, FYNNEI. The V end was cut by 10 bases, the J end by 4 bases, with 11 bases between. The CDR3 is made up of 11 amino acids. CDR3 protein: CAISEGYEQYF. In DNA form, the CDR3 reads TGTGCCATTTCCGAGGGGTACGAGCAGTACTTC. Based on the CDR3 plus reference TRBV2 and TRBJ2-7, the full variable domain is EPEVTQTPSHQVTQMGQEVILRCVPISNHLYFYWYRQILGQKVEFLVSFYNNEISEKSEIFDDQFSVERPDGSNFTLKIRSTKLEDSAMYFCAISEGYEQYFGPGTRLTVT.

The V gene is TRBV6-1, the J gene TRBJ1-5; 7 bases map to TRBD1. The V segment lost 7 bases and the J segment 2 bases; nucleotides outside the gene matches: 5. This CDR3 contains 14 residues. Germline V gene data show CDR1 as MNHNS and CDR2 as SASEGT. This CDR3 is CASTGGVGNQPQHF. The CDR3 DNA sequence: TGTGCCAGCACAGGGGGTGTCGGCAATCAGCCCCAGCATTTT.

This chain links TRBV6-1 with TRBJ1-2; the D is unclear. The V end lost 7 bases, the J end lost 5 bases, and 11 bases lay between the germline ends. The CDR3 runs 12 residues. Germline-derived CDR1 and CDR2 are MNHNS and SASEGT. The CDR3 sequence is CASTPTRYGYTF. The CDR3 region has the DNA TGTGCCAGCACCCCCACCCGATATGGCTACACCTTC.

The chain recombines TRBV7-9 with TRBJ1-6; possibly TRBD1 for D (5 bases). CDR1 is SEHNR and CDR2 is FQNEAQ in the germline V gene (reference sequence). Trimming removed 4 bases from V and 0 bases from J, with 10 bases in between. This CDR3 is 16 amino acids long. In DNA form, the CDR3 reads TGTGCCAGCAGCTCCGGGGGGAACTCCTATAATTCACCCCTCCACTTT. This sequence encodes CASSSGGNSYNSPLHF.

This chain uses TRBV30 with TRBJ1-5; TRBD1 aligns across 9 bases. The CDR3 loop spans 16 amino acids. Germline V gene lookup returns CDR1 GTSNPN and CDR2 SVGIG (reference sequence). V was clipped by 1 base and J by 0 bases; unmatched bases: 4. The CDR3 DNA is TGTGCCTGGAGTGCCTGGACAGGGGATAGCAATCAGCCCCAGCATTTT. Its translation is CAWSAWTGDSNQPQHF.

This clone was seen a handful of times. This rearrangement joins TRBV27 to TRBJ2-7; 7 bases align to TRBD1. Germline CDR1 and CDR2: MNHEY and SMNVEV (reference sequence). V lost 3 bases to trimming and J lost 1 base; unmatched junction nucleotides: 3. The CDR3 extends over 14 amino acids. CDR3 bases: TGTGCCAGCAGTTTCGCAGGGGGATCCTACGAGCAGTACTTC. Amino acids: CASSFAGGSYEQYF.

The J gene is TRBJ2-5, the V gene TRBV30, with D possibly matching TRBD1 (5 bases). The CDR3 sequence is 12 residues long. From germline, CDR1 is GTSNPN and CDR2 SVGIG (reference sequence). Trimming shortened V by 0 bases and J by 5 bases, and 7 bases separated the two germline ends. The CDR3 here is CAWSVSGETQYF. In nucleotides, the CDR3 is TGTGCCTGGAGTGTCTCAGGGGAGACCCAGTACTTC.

The chain is built from TRBV25-1 and TRBJ2-5; D is possibly TRBD1 (6 bases). Per germline, CDR1 MGHDK and CDR2 SYGVNS. V lost 2 bases to trimming and J lost 4 bases, with 17 bases between them. This CDR3 region has 16 residues. This chain's CDR3 is CASSELSSLGGETQYF. CDR3 in DNA: TGTGCCAGCAGTGAACTCTCCTCCCTAGGGGGAGAGACCCAGTACTTC. The full variable domain, its missing parts supplied by reference TRBV25-1 and TRBJ2-5, is EADIYQTPRYLVIGTGKKITLECSQTMGHDKMYWYQQDPGMELHLIHYSYGVNSTEKGDLSSESTVSRIRTEHFPLTLESARPSHTSQYLCASSELSSLGGETQYFGPGTRLLVL.

The chain is built from TRBV28 and TRBJ2-4; no clear D gene. The V gene's germline CDR1 is MDHEN and CDR2 SYDVKM. V shed 7 bases and J shed 7 bases, with 17 bases lying between them. CDR3 length: 14 amino acids. CDR3 in DNA: TGTGCCAGCATTGAACCCGGTGTAGGGAACATTCAGTACTTC. As protein: CASIEPGVGNIQYF.

This rearrangement joins TRBV9 to TRBJ2-2, with a weak D call TRBD1 (5 bases). The length of the CDR3 is 16 residues. Germline values: CDR1 SGDLS, CDR2 YYNGEE. V was trimmed by 3 bases and J by 4 bases, leaving 16 bases between them. DNA for the CDR3: TGTGCCAGCAGCGGGACCCTCTGGGGCGGCACCGGGGAGCTGTTTTTT. This sequence encodes CASSGTLWGGTGELFF.

The rearrangement links TRBV11-2 to TRBJ2-7, with 8 bases that match TRBD1. Germline V gene data show CDR1 as SGHAT and CDR2 as FQNNGV. Trimming at V came to 8 bases and at J to 2 bases, leaving 8 bases not matched to a gene. The CDR3 covers 14 residues. CDR3 nucleotides: TGTGCCAGCCGGCGATGGGACAGGCCCTACGAGCAGTACTTC. Protein sequence: CASRRWDRPYEQYF.